The rows below give T cell receptor delta chains drawn from one sample of a study of Vδ1+ human thymocytes. TCRdb reanalyzed the multiplex PCR reads using CATT. The table includes 80,000 or so delta-chain clones, approximately 37% detected once. The sample taken for sequencing was Vdelta1+ gamma-delta thymocytes from the thymus. These receptor sequences come from a boy in the first two years of life who had congenital heart surgery. Both conserved end residues are part of each CDR3. The order of the fields is J gene, D gene, V gene, clone size, CDR3 protein, CDR3 DNA. The D gene is left open where the match is weak. Some rows have no size entry. The others give once, few or many, or a class for an expanded clone.

j_call: TRDJ1; d_call: .; v_call: TRDV1; clone_size: few; cdr3_aa: CALGAFPTLWDKLIF; cdr3_nt: TGTGCTCTTGGGGCCTTCCCCACTCTGTGGGATAAACTCATCTTT
j_call: TRDJ1; d_call: TRDD3; v_call: TRDV1; clone_size: .; cdr3_aa: CALGDNTSPYWGPPLYTDKLIF; cdr3_nt: TGTGCTCTTGGGGACAATACCTCCCCGTACTGGGGGCCGCCTCTGTACACCGATAAACTCATCTTT
j_call: TRDJ1; d_call: TRDD3; v_call: TRDV1; clone_size: .; cdr3_aa: CALGERQGARPLLGDNTDKLIF; cdr3_nt: TGTGCTCTTGGGGAACGGCAGGGGGCGCGGCCTTTACTGGGGGATAACACCGATAAACTCATCTTT
j_call: TRDJ3; d_call: TRDD3; v_call: TRDV1; clone_size: few; cdr3_aa: CALGELLPSPSPNWGPSSWDTRQMFF; cdr3_nt: TGTGCTCTTGGGGAACTACTCCCTTCTCCCAGCCCAAACTGGGGACCGAGCTCCTGGGACACCCGACAGATGTTTTTC
j_call: TRDJ1; d_call: TRDD3; v_call: TRDV1; clone_size: .; cdr3_aa: CALGGQWGILTRVDKLIF; cdr3_nt: TGTGCTCTTGGGGGGCAATGGGGGATACTTACCCGCGTCGATAAACTCATCTTT
j_call: TRDJ1; d_call: .; v_call: TRDV2; clone_size: .; cdr3_aa: CACVHRLLCRTWGQITDKLIF; cdr3_nt: TGTGCCTGTGTCCACCGCCTTCTGTGTCGAACCTGGGGACAAATCACCGATAAACTCATCTTT
j_call: TRDJ1; d_call: TRDD3; v_call: TRDV1; clone_size: .; cdr3_aa: CALGELTYPGGYEAKLIF; cdr3_nt: TGTGCTCTTGGGGAACTAACCTACCCTGGGGGATACGAGGCTAAACTCATCTTT
j_call: TRDJ1; d_call: .; v_call: TRDV1; clone_size: .; cdr3_aa: CALGELRPSYYLGDAPYTDKLIF; cdr3_nt: TGTGCTCTCGGGGAACTTCGGCCTTCCTACTATCTGGGGGATGCGCCGTACACCGATAAACTCATCTTT
j_call: TRDJ1; d_call: .; v_call: TRDV1; clone_size: .; cdr3_aa: CALGERLPPGLYTDKLIF; cdr3_nt: TGTGCTCTTGGGGAACGTCTGCCCCCTGGTCTGTACACCGATAAACTCATCTTT
j_call: TRDJ1; d_call: TRDD3; v_call: TRDV2; clone_size: few; cdr3_aa: CACDSPVLGDTPARYTDKLIF; cdr3_nt: TGTGCCTGTGACTCCCCTGTACTGGGGGATACTCCCGCGCGGTACACCGATAAACTCATCTTT
j_call: TRDJ1; d_call: TRDD3; v_call: TRDV1; clone_size: .; cdr3_aa: CALGEPFLLGDFTDKLIF; cdr3_nt: TGTGCTCTTGGGGAACCATTCCTACTGGGGGATTTTACCGATAAACTCATCTTT
j_call: TRDJ1; d_call: TRDD3; v_call: TRDV2; clone_size: few; cdr3_aa: CACDMGRGMLHYTDKLIF; cdr3_nt: TGTGCCTGTGACATGGGCCGGGGGATGCTACACTACACCGATAAACTCATCTTT
j_call: TRDJ1; d_call: .; v_call: TRDV1; clone_size: .; cdr3_aa: CALGELMCTDKLIF; cdr3_nt: TGTGCTCTTGGGGAACTGATGTGCACCGATAAACTCATCTTT
j_call: TRDJ1; d_call: .; v_call: TRDV1; clone_size: .; cdr3_aa: CALGELALGDGPDKLIF; cdr3_nt: TGTGCTCTTGGGGAACTTGCCCTCGGCGATGGACCCGATAAACTCATCTTT
j_call: TRDJ1; d_call: .; v_call: TRDV1; clone_size: few; cdr3_aa: CALGERYAITFSDKLIF; cdr3_nt: TGTGCTCTTGGGGAGCGATACGCAATAACTTTCTCCGATAAACTCATCTTT
j_call: TRDJ1; d_call: TRDD3; v_call: TRDV1; clone_size: few; cdr3_aa: CALGDPSHSTGGTYTDKLIF; cdr3_nt: TGTGCTCTTGGGGACCCGAGCCACAGTACTGGGGGAACGTACACCGATAAACTCATCTTT
j_call: TRDJ1; d_call: TRDD2; v_call: TRDV1; clone_size: .; cdr3_aa: CALGWPSSARGGENKLIF; cdr3_nt: TGTGCTCTTGGGTGGCCTTCCTCCGCCCGGGGTGGGGAGAATAAACTCATCTTT
j_call: TRDJ1; d_call: TRDD3; v_call: TRDV1; clone_size: .; cdr3_aa: CALGELNWGIRVGPGELIF; cdr3_nt: TGTGCTCTTGGGGAACTCAACTGGGGGATACGCGTTGGGCCGGGGGAGCTCATCTTT
j_call: TRDJ1; d_call: .; v_call: TRDV1; clone_size: .; cdr3_aa: CALGEPTSYGWGMPTTHTDKLIF; cdr3_nt: TGTGCTCTTGGGGAACCAACTTCCTACGGCTGGGGGATGCCTACTACCCACACCGATAAACTCATCTTT
j_call: TRDJ1; d_call: TRDD3; v_call: TRDV1; clone_size: .; cdr3_aa: CALGKLWGNTDKLIF; cdr3_nt: TGTGCTCTTGGGAAACTATGGGGGAACACCGATAAACTCATCTTT
j_call: TRDJ1; d_call: TRDD3; v_call: TRDV1; clone_size: .; cdr3_aa: CALGEQRLPGLGDTYKLIF; cdr3_nt: TGTGCTCTTGGGGAACAACGTCTTCCCGGACTGGGGGATACGTATAAACTCATCTTT
j_call: TRDJ1; d_call: TRDD3; v_call: TRDV1; clone_size: .; cdr3_aa: CALTSGLPSVWGILSTDKLIF; cdr3_nt: TGTGCTCTGACCTCAGGCCTTCCTTCCGTCTGGGGGATCTTGTCCACCGATAAACTCATCTTT
j_call: TRDJ1; d_call: .; v_call: TRDV1; clone_size: .; cdr3_aa: CALGERSWGVNTDKLIF; cdr3_nt: TGTGCTCTTGGGGAACGTTCCTGGGGAGTGAACACCGATAAACTCATCTTT
j_call: TRDJ1; d_call: TRDD3; v_call: TRDV1; clone_size: .; cdr3_aa: CALGDYLPTPRLGDTARAAGKLIF; cdr3_nt: TGTGCTCTTGGGGATTACCTTCCTACCCCTCGACTGGGGGATACCGCACGAGCTGCCGGGAAACTCATCTTT
j_call: TRDJ1; d_call: .; v_call: TRDV1; clone_size: .; cdr3_aa: CALGNPNIQWSDKLIF; cdr3_nt: TGTGCTCTTGGGAACCCGAACATACAATGGAGCGATAAACTCATCTTT
j_call: TRDJ2; d_call: .; v_call: TRDV1; clone_size: .; cdr3_aa: CALGEPYPSGGSIAQLFF; cdr3_nt: TGTGCTCTTGGGGAACCCTACCCTAGCGGGGGTTCAATAGCACAACTCTTCTTT
j_call: TRDJ1; d_call: TRDD3; v_call: TRDV1; clone_size: few; cdr3_aa: CALGECDVGYANTDKLIF; cdr3_nt: TGTGCTCTTGGGGAATGTGACGTGGGATACGCGAACACCGATAAACTCATCTTT
j_call: TRDJ1; d_call: TRDD3; v_call: TRDV1; clone_size: .; cdr3_aa: CALGGLNLISTDKLIF; cdr3_nt: TGCGCTCTTGGGGGACTTAACCTAATCTCTACCGATAAACTCATCTTT
j_call: TRDJ1; d_call: .; v_call: TRDV2; clone_size: few; cdr3_aa: CACDSPPYYPPVKLIF; cdr3_nt: TGTGCCTGTGACTCTCCACCATATTATCCTCCTGTCAAACTCATCTTT
j_call: TRDJ1; d_call: .; v_call: TRDV1; clone_size: .; cdr3_aa: CALGEQYGLPTMTGGLGVLPYTDKLIF; cdr3_nt: TGTGCTCTTGGGGAACAGTATGGCCTTCCTACAATGACTGGGGGATTAGGCGTGCTCCCGTACACCGATAAACTCATCTTT
j_call: TRDJ1; d_call: .; v_call: TRDV1; clone_size: few; cdr3_aa: CALGEIFPLDDKLIF; cdr3_nt: TGTGCTCTTGGGGAAATTTTTCCCCTAGACGATAAACTCATCTTT
j_call: TRDJ1; d_call: TRDD3; v_call: TRDV1; clone_size: few; cdr3_aa: CALGEEFKNLLPELGKYTDKLIF; cdr3_nt: TGTGCTCTTGGGGAAGAGTTTAAAAACCTGCTACCCGAACTGGGGAAGTACACCGATAAACTCATCTTT
j_call: TRDJ1; d_call: .; v_call: TRDV1; clone_size: few; cdr3_aa: CALVAGEYTDKLIF; cdr3_nt: TGTGCTCTTGTAGCTGGGGAATACACCGATAAACTCATCTTT
j_call: TRDJ1; d_call: TRDD3; v_call: TRDV1; clone_size: .; cdr3_aa: CALGERREWGKYTDKLIF; cdr3_nt: TGTGCTCTTGGGGAAAGGAGAGAGTGGGGGAAATACACCGATAAACTCATCTTT
j_call: TRDJ1; d_call: .; v_call: TRDV1; clone_size: .; cdr3_aa: CALGEYPTMYWGKYTDKLIF; cdr3_nt: TGTGCTCTTGGGGAATATCCTACTATGTATTGGGGGAAGTACACCGATAAACTCATCTTT
j_call: TRDJ1; d_call: .; v_call: TRDV1; clone_size: .; cdr3_aa: CALGELSYPPYCTDKLIF; cdr3_nt: TGTGCTCTTGGGGAACTGTCATATCCCCCGTACTGCACCGATAAACTCATCTTT
j_call: TRDJ1; d_call: TRDD3; v_call: TRDV1; clone_size: .; cdr3_aa: CALVSPRGGLSLKELIF; cdr3_nt: TGTGCTCTTGTCTCACCCCGGGGGGGATTAAGCCTAAAAGAACTCATCTTT
j_call: TRDJ1; d_call: TRDD2; v_call: TRDV1; clone_size: .; cdr3_aa: CALGEQFLLGGPQIYTDKLIF; cdr3_nt: TGTGCTCTTGGGGAACAGTTCCTACTCGGGGGCCCCCAAATATACACCGATAAACTCATCTTT
j_call: TRDJ1; d_call: .; v_call: TRDV1; clone_size: .; cdr3_aa: CALGERFSVVSYTDKLIF; cdr3_nt: TGTGCTCTTGGGGAACGTTTTTCCGTCGTATCGTACACCGATAAACTCATCTTT
j_call: TRDJ1; d_call: .; v_call: TRDV1; clone_size: few; cdr3_aa: CALGEPAFPDKLIF; cdr3_nt: TGTGCTCTTGGGGAACCCGCCTTCCCCGATAAACTCATCTTT
j_call: TRDJ1; d_call: TRDD3; v_call: TRDV1; clone_size: .; cdr3_aa: CALGELFHPLMGDTPLHTDKLIF; cdr3_nt: TGTGCTCTTGGGGAACTATTCCATCCCTTAATGGGGGATACCCCACTACACACCGATAAACTCATCTTT
j_call: TRDJ1; d_call: TRDD3; v_call: TRDV3; clone_size: .; cdr3_aa: CAMGPPSYGWYWGIRDGADKLIF; cdr3_nt: TGTGCCATGGGGCCCCCTTCCTACGGATGGTACTGGGGGATACGCGACGGGGCCGATAAACTCATCTTT
j_call: TRDJ1; d_call: TRDD3; v_call: TRDV1; clone_size: .; cdr3_aa: CALGGRAFPQRGIKAADKLIF; cdr3_nt: TGTGCTCTTGGGGGACGGGCCTTCCCTCAACGGGGGATAAAGGCGGCCGATAAACTCATCTTT
j_call: TRDJ1; d_call: TRDD3; v_call: TRDV1; clone_size: .; cdr3_aa: CALGESTDRVGRGIREAYTDKLIF; cdr3_nt: TGTGCTCTTGGGGAGTCCACCGATCGCGTGGGGCGGGGGATACGCGAGGCATACACCGATAAACTCATCTTT
j_call: TRDJ1; d_call: TRDD3; v_call: TRDV1; clone_size: .; cdr3_aa: CALGELRTSRPGDMRCDKLIF; cdr3_nt: TGTGCTCTTGGGGAACTAAGGACCTCCCGACCGGGGGATATGAGATGCGATAAACTCATCTTT
j_call: TRDJ1; d_call: TRDD3; v_call: TRDV1; clone_size: once; cdr3_aa: CALGELPFLTLGDYPGTDKLIF; cdr3_nt: TGTGCTCTTGGGGAACTTCCTTTCCTAACACTGGGGGATTATCCCGGCACCGATAAACTCATCTTT
j_call: TRDJ1; d_call: .; v_call: TRDV1; clone_size: many; cdr3_aa: CALGELERDWPLLIF; cdr3_nt: TGTGCTCTTGGGGAACTAGAGCGGGACTGGCCACTACTCATCTTT
j_call: TRDJ1; d_call: TRDD3; v_call: TRDV1; clone_size: .; cdr3_aa: CALGELSSPPYWGPPYTDKLIF; cdr3_nt: TGTGCTCTTGGGGAACTAAGCTCTCCCCCTTACTGGGGGCCACCGTACACCGATAAACTCATCTTT
j_call: TRDJ1; d_call: TRDD3; v_call: TRDV1; clone_size: .; cdr3_aa: CALGEPLPIHYWGTFTDKLIF; cdr3_nt: TGTGCTCTTGGGGAACCTCTTCCAATTCACTACTGGGGGACCTTCACCGATAAACTCATCTTT
j_call: TRDJ1; d_call: .; v_call: TRDV1; clone_size: few; cdr3_aa: CALGESPALYTDKLIF; cdr3_nt: TGTGCTCTTGGGGAATCTCCCGCCCTGTACACCGATAAACTCATCTTT